The 5 T cell receptor beta chains below were found in one sample sequenced in a study of PD-1 blockade in classical Hodgkin lymphoma. Regarding time point: cycle 4 day 1 (C4D1), after more than five weeks of nivolumab. No patient escaped relapse after autologous stem cell transplantation, and brentuximab vedotin exposure varied. The authors purified CD4+ T cells from thawed PBMCs by magnetic negative selection. Libraries were prepared by immunoSEQ multiplex PCR; TCRdb keeps only in-frame clonotypes and omits some of them. The table lists 25,000 to 35,000 clones, 84% of them singletons. The sequencing here drew on CD4+ T cells from blood, taken before the fourth cycle of nivolumab. The receptors stem from a human donor with classical Hodgkin lymphoma.

The V and J genes are TRBV25-1 and TRBJ2-1, with TRBD1 matching 7 bases. Germline V gene sequence: CDR1 MGHDK, CDR2 SYGVNS. V was clipped by 2 bases and J by 1 base; unmatched bases: 8. The CDR3 consists of 17 residues. The DNA for the CDR3 is TGTGCCAGCAGTGAAAGATCCCTGACAGGGTCCTACAATGAGCAGTTCTTC. It is translated as CASSERSLTGSYNEQFF.

The rearrangement links TRBV5-1 to TRBJ2-3; 14 bases are shared with TRBD2. The CDR3 has 16 amino acids. The V and J ends lost 4 bases and 3 bases, in that order; junction bases with no gene match: 4. The V gene's germline CDR1 is SGHRS and CDR2 YFSETQ. The CDR3 reads CASSPGLAGGTDTQYF. The DNA for the CDR3 is TGCGCCAGCAGCCCCGGACTAGCGGGGGGAACAGATACGCAGTATTTT.

The chain joins TRBV5-1 to TRBJ1-3; D gene ambiguous. This CDR3 region has 14 residues. V lost 2 bases and J 4 bases, leaving 10 bases between the germline ends. The germline gives CDR1 SGHRS, CDR2 YFSETQ. Here the CDR3 DNA reads TGCGCCAGCAGCTTAGCAGTATCCGGAAACACCATATATTTT. Translated: CASSLAVSGNTIYF.

V usage is TRBV2 and J usage is TRBJ1-1; D is possibly TRBD1 (5 bases). CDR1 and CDR2 from the germline V gene are SNHLY and FYNNEI. V was pared by 5 bases and J by 1 base, with 8 bases between. The CDR3 covers 13 residues. The CDR3 is CASSSDRNTEAFF. DNA for the CDR3: TGTGCCAGCAGTTCCGACAGGAACACTGAAGCTTTCTTT.

This chain connects TRBV7-2 to TRBJ1-2, with unresolved D. CDR1 is SGHTA and CDR2 is FQGNSA in the germline V gene. The CDR3 totals 12 residues. V was clipped by 6 bases and J by 5 bases, with 10 bases between them. The CDR3 region is CASSPGIYGYTF. The CDR3 region has the DNA TGTGCCAGCAGTCCGGGAATATATGGCTACACCTTC.